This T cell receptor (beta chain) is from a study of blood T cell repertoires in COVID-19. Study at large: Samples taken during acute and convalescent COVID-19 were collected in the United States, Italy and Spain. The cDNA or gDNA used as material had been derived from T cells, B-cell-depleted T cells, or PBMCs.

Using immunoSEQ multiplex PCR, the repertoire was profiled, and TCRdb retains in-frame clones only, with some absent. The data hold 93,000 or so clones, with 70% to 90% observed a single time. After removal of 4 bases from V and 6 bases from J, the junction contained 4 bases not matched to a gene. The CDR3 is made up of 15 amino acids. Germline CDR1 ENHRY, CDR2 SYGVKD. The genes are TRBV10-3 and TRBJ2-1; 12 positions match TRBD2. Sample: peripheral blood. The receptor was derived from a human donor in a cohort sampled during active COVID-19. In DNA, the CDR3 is TGTGCCATCAGTGGGGTACTAGCGGGGGGCAATGAGCAGTTCTTC. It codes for CAISGVLAGGNEQFF.